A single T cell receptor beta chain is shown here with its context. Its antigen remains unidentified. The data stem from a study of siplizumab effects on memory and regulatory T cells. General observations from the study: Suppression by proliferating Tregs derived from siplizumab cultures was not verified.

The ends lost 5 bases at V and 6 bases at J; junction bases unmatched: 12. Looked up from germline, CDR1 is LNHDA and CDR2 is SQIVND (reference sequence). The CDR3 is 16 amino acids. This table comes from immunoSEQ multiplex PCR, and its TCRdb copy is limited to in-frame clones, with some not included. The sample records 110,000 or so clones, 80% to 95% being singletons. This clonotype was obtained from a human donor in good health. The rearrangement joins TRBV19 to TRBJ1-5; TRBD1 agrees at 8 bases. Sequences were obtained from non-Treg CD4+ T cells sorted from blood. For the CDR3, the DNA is TGTGCCAGTAGTCTCTCAGGACAGGGATATGGTCAGCCCCAGCATTTT. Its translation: CASSLSGQGYGQPQHF.